Presented here are 9 T cell receptor beta chains from one specimen sequenced in a study of metastatic and nonmetastatic thyroid tumors. Each patient came to thyroid surgery without any prior treatment (of any kind). TCRdb called clones again from the PCR reads with MiXCR. The top ten clones hold about 6% of a sample with 25,000 or so clones, 20% to 30% of them seen once. Sequenced input: blood. The receptors come from a female donor with papillary thyroid cancer or a benign thyroid nodule (not recorded which). Some clones in this sample may be carry-over from other donors' samples.

The J gene is TRBJ1-2, the V gene TRBV6-5; D unresolved. CDR1 is MNHEY and CDR2 is SVGAGI in the germline V gene. Trimming stripped 2 bases from V and 5 bases from J, with 18 bases between. The CDR3 runs to 16 residues. CDR3 amino acids: CASSYPSTISLYGYTF. The CDR3 coding sequence is TGTGCCAGCAGTTACCCATCGACCATCTCCCTTTATGGCTACACCTTC.

The chain uses TRBV20-1 and TRBJ2-7, with D tentatively TRBD2 (6 bases). This CDR3 contains 10 residues. Germline CDR1 is DFQATT and CDR2 is SNEGSKA (reference sequence). V dropped 5 bases and J dropped 9 bases, with 11 bases sitting between them. This CDR3 reads CSAQAGLQYF. In DNA, the CDR3 is TGCAGTGCTCAGGCGGGGTTGCAGTACTTC.

The J gene is TRBJ1-2, the V gene TRBV5-4; 9 bases are shared with TRBD1. Germline V lookup: CDR1 SGHNT, CDR2 YYREEE (reference sequence). The J segment lost 0 bases and the V segment lost 9 bases, leaving 12 bases of the junction unmatched. This CDR3 comprises 16 residues. The CDR3, as DNA: TGTGCCACCAACCCGGGACAGGGAGCGACTAACTATGGCTACACCTTC. Its protein product is CATNPGQGATNYGYTF.

This clone was seen a few times. The germline gene is not matched at one end of the junction; a read error may be the cause. The chain is built from TRBV12-3 or TRBV12-4 and TRBJ2-2; 9 nucleotides agree with TRBD1. This CDR3 comprises 17 residues. The CDR3 sequence: CASRKPGTGLNTVELFF. DNA for the CDR3: TGTGCCAGCAGAAAGCCCGGGACAGGGTTGAACACCGTGGAGCTGTTTTTT.

This clone was seen repeatedly, ten times or more. The rearrangement joins TRBV30 to TRBJ1-1, with TRBD1 as a possible D gene (5 bases). V lost 8 bases and J lost 5, with 12 bases in between. The germline V gene has CDR1 GTSNPN and CDR2 SVGIG (reference sequence). There are 11 residues in the CDR3. The DNA for the CDR3 is TGTGCCCGTCGACGGGGGACTGAAGCTTTCTTT. Its protein is CARRRGTEAFF.

This clone was seen a few times. A much larger clone lies one base from this, so it may be a read error. Additional DNA sequences in this sample encode the identical CDR3. This chain connects TRBV10-1 to TRBJ1-5, with D perhaps TRBD1 (5 bases). The CDR3 is made up of 15 amino acids. Germline lookup yields CDR1 WNHNN and CDR2 SYGVQD (reference sequence). The CDR3 coding sequence is TGTGCCAGCACCCTTCGACAGCCGCGCAGTCAGCCCCAGCATTTT. It yields the protein CASTLRQPRSQPQHF.

This clone came up many times. The sample has other DNA sequences that encode this CDR3 too. The CDR3 sequence: CASSQETSGRKGEQFF. Here the CDR3 DNA reads TGTGCCAGCAGCCAGGAGACTAGCGGGAGGAAGGGAGAGCAGTTCTTC. This sequence joins TRBV4-2 and TRBJ2-1, with TRBD2 identical over 13 bases. V was clipped by 3 bases and J by 10 bases; unmatched bases: 9. Germline V gene lookup returns CDR1 LGHNA and CDR2 YNFKEQ. The CDR3 loop spans 16 amino acids.

A remark on this clone: Germline is not matched at one junction end, which may reflect a read error. V is TRBV5-1 and J is TRBJ1-6; 9 bases match TRBD1. The CDR3 contains 15 residues. Per germline, CDR1 SGHRS and CDR2 YFSETQ. The CDR3 sequence: CASSDTGQGNSPPHF. The CDR3 region has the DNA TGCGCCAGCAGCGACACGGGACAGGGAAATTCACCCCCCCACTTT.

The J gene is TRBJ2-1, the V gene TRBV5-1; the match to TRBD1 covers 11 bases. The CDR3 runs 18 residues. Trimming cost V 6 bases and J 7 bases; bases outside gene matches: 18. The germline gives CDR1 SGHRS, CDR2 YFSETQ. The CDR3 loop is CASISSQGQGARSNEQFF. CDR3 in DNA: TGCGCCAGCATCTCCAGCCAAGGACAGGGGGCTAGGTCGAATGAGCAGTTCTTC. Full variable domain (missing parts from reference TRBV5-1 and TRBJ2-1): KAGVTQTPRYLIKTRGQQVTLSCSPISGHRSVSWYQQTPGQGLQFLFEYFSETQRNKGNFPGRFSGRQFSNSRSEMNVSTLELGDSALYLCASISSQGQGARSNEQFFGPGTRLTVL.